Listed below are T cell receptor beta chains from one sample, sequenced in a study of CD8+ T cells in alopecia areata. Sequenced by immunoSEQ multiplex PCR; TCRdb stores in-frame clones only, minus some. The table has about 100,000 clones, 50% to 60% seen once. The sample consisted of CD8+ T cells sorted from blood, taken at week 56, from a patient treated with tofacitinib. The receptors shown here come from a human donor with alopecia areata. CDR3s include the opening cysteine and the closing phenylalanine or tryptophan. The D gene is left open where the match is weak. Not every row has a clone size; where given, it reads once, few, many or a size class.

CDR3 DNA: TGTGCCAGCAGCGTACCCAGGGACTACTACAACACTGAAGCTTTCTTT
CDR3 protein: CASSVPRDYYNTEAFF
clone size: NA
V gene: TRBV9
J gene: TRBJ1-1
D gene: NA

CDR3 DNA: TGTGCCAGCAGTTACGTCGGGGGGCATGAGCAGTTCTTC
CDR3 protein: CASSYVGGHEQFF
clone size: once
V gene: TRBV6-5
J gene: TRBJ2-1
D gene: NA

CDR3 DNA: TGTGCCACCAGCAGAGGATGGTATGGGGTTGGCTACACCTTC
CDR3 protein: CATSRGWYGVGYTF
clone size: NA
V gene: TRBV15
J gene: TRBJ1-2
D gene: NA

CDR3 DNA: TGTGCCAGCAGTCTCCCGGGGGACACTGAAGCTTTCTTT
CDR3 protein: CASSLPGDTEAFF
clone size: NA
V gene: TRBV27
J gene: TRBJ1-1
D gene: NA

CDR3 DNA: TGTGCCAGCAGCAAAGGTAATCAGTCCACTCAGCCCCAGCATTTT
CDR3 protein: CASSKGNQSTQPQHF
clone size: once
V gene: TRBV21-1
J gene: TRBJ1-5
D gene: NA

CDR3 DNA: TGTGCCAGTAGTGGATCAGGCACAGATACGCAGTATTTT
CDR3 protein: CASSGSGTDTQYF
clone size: NA
V gene: TRBV19
J gene: TRBJ2-3
D gene: NA

CDR3 DNA: TGTGCCAGTAGTATTAGGCCGACCGGGGAGCTGTTTTTT
CDR3 protein: CASSIRPTGELFF
clone size: NA
V gene: TRBV19
J gene: TRBJ2-2
D gene: NA

CDR3 DNA: TGTGCCAGCAGCGCCGGGACAGGGGGCTACTATGGCTACACCTTC
CDR3 protein: CASSAGTGGYYGYTF
clone size: NA
V gene: TRBV5-6
J gene: TRBJ1-2
D gene: TRBD1

CDR3 DNA: TGCAGCGTTGAAGATGATTCCAGGTCCTACGAGCAGTACTTC
CDR3 protein: CSVEDDSRSYEQYF
clone size: NA
V gene: TRBV29-1
J gene: TRBJ2-7
D gene: NA

CDR3 DNA: TGTGCCAGCAGCCAAACAGGGGATGAAGCTTTCTTT
CDR3 protein: CASSQTGDEAFF
clone size: few
V gene: TRBV14
J gene: TRBJ1-1
D gene: TRBD1

CDR3 DNA: TGTGCCAGCAGCCCTCCTGGACAGGCAAATCAGCCCCAGCATTTT
CDR3 protein: CASSPPGQANQPQHF
clone size: few
V gene: TRBV7-9
J gene: TRBJ1-5
D gene: TRBD1

CDR3 DNA: TGCAGCGTGGTGGGTCCATCCTCTGGAAACACCATATATTTT
CDR3 protein: CSVVGPSSGNTIYF
clone size: NA
V gene: TRBV29-1
J gene: TRBJ1-3
D gene: NA

CDR3 DNA: TGTGCCTGGGATACTAGCGGGGGGGCCGATGAGCAGTTCTTC
CDR3 protein: CAWDTSGGADEQFF
clone size: NA
V gene: TRBV30
J gene: TRBJ2-1
D gene: TRBD2

CDR3 DNA: TGCAGCGTTCAGGGCTACACCTTC
CDR3 protein: CSVQGYTF
clone size: NA
V gene: TRBV29-1
J gene: TRBJ1-2
D gene: NA

CDR3 DNA: TGCGCCAGCAGCTTAGGAAGCAATCAGCCCCAGCATTTT
CDR3 protein: CASSLGSNQPQHF
clone size: NA
V gene: TRBV5-1
J gene: TRBJ1-5
D gene: NA

CDR3 DNA: TGTGCCTCCTCTGACACCAATGAGCAGTTCTTC
CDR3 protein: CASSDTNEQFF
clone size: once
V gene: TRBV30
J gene: TRBJ2-1
D gene: NA

CDR3 DNA: TGTGCCAGCAGCTTAGTACAGGGCGGGGAGACCCAGTACTTC
CDR3 protein: CASSLVQGGETQYF
clone size: once
V gene: TRBV7-2
J gene: TRBJ2-5
D gene: NA

CDR3 DNA: TGCAGCGTTGTTTACGGGGGGAGGAGTACTGAAGCTTTCTTT
CDR3 protein: CSVVYGGRSTEAFF
clone size: few
V gene: TRBV29-1
J gene: TRBJ1-1
D gene: NA

CDR3 DNA: TGTGCCAGCAGCCCTGGGAACACCGGGGAGCTGTTTTTT
CDR3 protein: CASSPGNTGELFF
clone size: NA
V gene: TRBV6-4
J gene: TRBJ2-2
D gene: NA

CDR3 DNA: TGTGCCTGGAGTGTACGGGGGGTTAAGGGGAACACTGAAGCTTTCTTT
CDR3 protein: CAWSVRGVKGNTEAFF
clone size: NA
V gene: TRBV30
J gene: TRBJ1-1
D gene: NA

CDR3 DNA: TGTGCCAGCACATCTAGCACAGATACGCAGTATTTT
CDR3 protein: CASTSSTDTQYF
clone size: NA
V gene: TRBV7-9
J gene: TRBJ2-3
D gene: NA

CDR3 DNA: TGTGCCTGGAGTGGCTCAGGGGGGGACTACGAGCAGTACTTC
CDR3 protein: CAWSGSGGDYEQYF
clone size: few
V gene: TRBV30
J gene: TRBJ2-7
D gene: NA

CDR3 DNA: TGCGCCAGCAGCCATCGCACGGGGGCGAGCGAGCAGTACTTC
CDR3 protein: CASSHRTGASEQYF
clone size: NA
V gene: TRBV4-1
J gene: TRBJ2-7
D gene: NA

CDR3 DNA: TGTGCCAGCAGCCCGCCGGACAACTACAATGAGCAGTTCTTC
CDR3 protein: CASSPPDNYNEQFF
clone size: NA
V gene: TRBV5-6
J gene: TRBJ2-1
D gene: NA

CDR3 DNA: TGTGCCAGCAGCGACGGCGGGGGGGCAGATACGCAGTATTTT
CDR3 protein: CASSDGGGADTQYF
clone size: NA
V gene: TRBV2
J gene: TRBJ2-3
D gene: TRBD2

CDR3 DNA: TGCAGCGTTGAAGATCTGGGTTGGGCAGATACGCAGTATTTT
CDR3 protein: CSVEDLGWADTQYF
clone size: NA
V gene: TRBV29-1
J gene: TRBJ2-3
D gene: NA

CDR3 DNA: TGTGCCAGCATGAGGAGTCAGGATCAGCCCCAGCATTTT
CDR3 protein: CASMRSQDQPQHF
clone size: NA
V gene: TRBV6-6
J gene: TRBJ1-5
D gene: NA

CDR3 DNA: TGTGCCAGCAGCCCCATGGACAGGGATAGTAAGGCATACAATGAGCAGTTCTTC
CDR3 protein: CASSPMDRDSKAYNEQFF
clone size: NA
V gene: TRBV7-9
J gene: TRBJ2-1
D gene: TRBD1

CDR3 DNA: TGTGCCAGCAGCCAGGGCGGGGGGACCCACACCGGGGAGCTGTTTTTT
CDR3 protein: CASSQGGGTHTGELFF
clone size: NA
V gene: TRBV4-2
J gene: TRBJ2-2
D gene: TRBD2

CDR3 DNA: TGTGCCAGCAGCTTGGACTACTCCTCCTACAATGAGCAGTTCTTC
CDR3 protein: CASSLDYSSYNEQFF
clone size: NA
V gene: TRBV11-2
J gene: TRBJ2-1
D gene: NA

CDR3 DNA: TGTGCCGGTAAACTAGCGGGGGGGCCGGTAGATACGCAGTATTTT
CDR3 protein: CAGKLAGGPVDTQYF
clone size: NA
V gene: TRBV30
J gene: TRBJ2-3
D gene: TRBD2

CDR3 DNA: TGCGCCAGCAGCCTCCGGACAGGATACTCTGGGGCCAACGTCCTGACTTTC
CDR3 protein: CASSLRTGYSGANVLTF
clone size: NA
V gene: TRBV5-1
J gene: TRBJ2-6
D gene: TRBD1

CDR3 DNA: TGTGCCAGCAGCCAAGTTGCTGGGGCCAACGTCCTGACTTTC
CDR3 protein: CASSQVAGANVLTF
clone size: few
V gene: TRBV14
J gene: TRBJ2-6
D gene: NA

CDR3 DNA: TGCAGCGTTGAAGAGTGGTCCACGGGGCTAGGGCAGTTCTTC
CDR3 protein: CSVEEWSTGLGQFF
clone size: NA
V gene: TRBV29-1
J gene: TRBJ2-1
D gene: NA

CDR3 DNA: TGTGCCAGCAGCTTGGGATGGACAGAAGCCACAGATACGCAGTATTTT
CDR3 protein: CASSLGWTEATDTQYF
clone size: once
V gene: TRBV5-6
J gene: TRBJ2-3
D gene: NA

CDR3 DNA: TGTGCCAGCAGCGCGTACTATGGCTACACCTTC
CDR3 protein: CASSAYYGYTF
clone size: NA
V gene: TRBV9
J gene: TRBJ1-2
D gene: NA

CDR3 DNA: TGTGCCAGCAGTGAAGCGTTTGTCGAGTACAATGAGCAGTTCTTC
CDR3 protein: CASSEAFVEYNEQFF
clone size: NA
V gene: TRBV6-1
J gene: TRBJ2-1
D gene: NA

CDR3 DNA: TGCAGCGTTGCTGGACTAGCGGGGGGGCCCTTCTCCGTGGAGACCCAGTACTTC
CDR3 protein: CSVAGLAGGPFSVETQYF
clone size: NA
V gene: TRBV29-1
J gene: TRBJ2-5
D gene: TRBD2

CDR3 DNA: TGTGCTAGTGGTTTTGGGAACACCGGGGAGCTGTTTTTT
CDR3 protein: CASGFGNTGELFF
clone size: NA
V gene: TRBV12-5
J gene: TRBJ2-2
D gene: NA

CDR3 DNA: TGCAGCGTTGCCGGACTAGCGCCAGATACGCAGTATTTT
CDR3 protein: CSVAGLAPDTQYF
clone size: NA
V gene: TRBV29-1
J gene: TRBJ2-3
D gene: TRBD2

CDR3 DNA: TGTGCCAGCAGTTATTCGGGACTCAATCAGCCCCAGCATTTT
CDR3 protein: CASSYSGLNQPQHF
clone size: few
V gene: TRBV6-5
J gene: TRBJ1-5
D gene: NA

CDR3 DNA: TGTGCCAGCAGTCAACAGGCCCCAGATACGCAGTATTTT
CDR3 protein: CASSQQAPDTQYF
clone size: NA
V gene: TRBV6-5
J gene: TRBJ2-3
D gene: NA

CDR3 DNA: TGTGCCAGCAGCCCCAGGGGTCCAAGCTCCTACGAGCAGTACTTC
CDR3 protein: CASSPRGPSSYEQYF
clone size: NA
V gene: TRBV7-2
J gene: TRBJ2-7
D gene: NA

CDR3 DNA: TGTGCCAGCAGCTTAATAGTAGGTCACGACTATGGCTACACCTTC
CDR3 protein: CASSLIVGHDYGYTF
clone size: NA
V gene: TRBV7-9
J gene: TRBJ1-2
D gene: NA

CDR3 DNA: TGTGCCAGCAGCTTGCAGGGAGCCGCTAACTATGGCTACACCTTC
CDR3 protein: CASSLQGAANYGYTF
clone size: NA
V gene: TRBV7-9
J gene: TRBJ1-2
D gene: NA

CDR3 DNA: TGTGCCAGCAGAAAGGGATACAGGGAGGGGGCTGAACACACTGAAGCTTTCTTT
CDR3 protein: CASRKGYREGAEHTEAFF
clone size: once
V gene: TRBV2
J gene: TRBJ1-1
D gene: TRBD1

CDR3 DNA: TGCGCCAGCAGCCAAACGTTGGCCAACAATGAGCAGTTCTTC
CDR3 protein: CASSQTLANNEQFF
clone size: once
V gene: TRBV4-1
J gene: TRBJ2-1
D gene: NA

CDR3 DNA: TGTGCCAGCAGCTTAGGCCTAATGCCGGTCGCGGATACGCAGTATTTT
CDR3 protein: CASSLGLMPVADTQYF
clone size: few
V gene: TRBV4-2
J gene: TRBJ2-3
D gene: NA

CDR3 DNA: TGTGCCAGCAGCTTATGGGGGTACCAAGAGACCCAGTACTTC
CDR3 protein: CASSLWGYQETQYF
clone size: NA
V gene: TRBV5-6
J gene: TRBJ2-5
D gene: NA

CDR3 DNA: TGTGCCAGCAGCCCAGAGGTCGGTAATGAAAAACTGTTTTTT
CDR3 protein: CASSPEVGNEKLFF
clone size: few
V gene: TRBV9
J gene: TRBJ1-4
D gene: NA

CDR3 DNA: TGTGCCTGGAGCTACTGGGGGAACACTGAAGCTTTCTTT
CDR3 protein: CAWSYWGNTEAFF
clone size: NA
V gene: TRBV30
J gene: TRBJ1-1
D gene: NA

CDR3 DNA: TGTGCCACCAGAGTGGGGAGGGCCCGCCATGAGCAGTTCTTC
CDR3 protein: CATRVGRARHEQFF
clone size: few
V gene: TRBV13
J gene: TRBJ2-1
D gene: TRBD2

CDR3 DNA: TGTGCCATCAGTGAGTCATCGGGGGATGGCTACACCTTC
CDR3 protein: CAISESSGDGYTF
clone size: NA
V gene: TRBV10-3
J gene: TRBJ1-2
D gene: NA

CDR3 DNA: TGTGCCAGCAGTTTCTCCGGGGGAGCCTACAATGAGCAGTTCTTC
CDR3 protein: CASSFSGGAYNEQFF
clone size: NA
V gene: TRBV27
J gene: TRBJ2-1
D gene: NA

CDR3 DNA: TGTGCCAGCAGCGCAAGGACAGGGGTTAATCAGCCCCAGCATTTT
CDR3 protein: CASSARTGVNQPQHF
clone size: NA
V gene: TRBV7-2
J gene: TRBJ1-5
D gene: TRBD1

CDR3 DNA: TGCGCCAGCAGCTTGGATGTGAGAGGCCTAGAAGCTTTCTTT
CDR3 protein: CASSLDVRGLEAFF
clone size: NA
V gene: TRBV5-1
J gene: TRBJ1-1
D gene: NA

CDR3 DNA: TGTGCCTGGAATTACCAGGGGTTTGAGCAGTTCTTC
CDR3 protein: CAWNYQGFEQFF
clone size: few
V gene: TRBV30
J gene: TRBJ2-1
D gene: NA